This TCR beta chain derives from a study of shared clonotypes between healthy human individuals. The CDR3 is 12 residues long. V was trimmed by 1 base and J by 3 bases, leaving 4 bases between them. Germline V gives CDR1 SGHTA, CDR2 FQGNSA. TCRdb keeps only in-frame clones here, not all; method: immunoSEQ multiplex PCR. The sample has about 380,000 clones; around 96% are singletons. V and J are TRBV7-2 and TRBJ2-7; no clear D gene. Input material: memory CD8+ T cells sorted from blood. Indicated subset: CD45RO+ cells pooled with CCR7-negative TemRA cells. The receptor comes from a man aged 30-40 years in good health. The CDR3 protein is CASSLDHYEQYF. CDR3 in DNA: TGTGCCAGCAGCTTAGACCACTACGAGCAGTACTTC.